Described below is a single TCR beta chain sequence and its context. The source of the sample is a study of blood T cell repertoires in COVID-19. Study at large: From the United States, Italy and Spain came samples of acute and convalescent COVID-19.

Per the study methods: It was from reference gene primer amplification that nucleated cell counts were estimated. Here immunoSEQ multiplex PCR was the method, and the copy in TCRdb shows in-frame clones only, minus some. V and J calls and clone size follow that table, whereas D and trimming were derived from the DNA. Among fewer than 200,000 clones listed, roughly 80% were seen once. Germline-derived CDR1 and CDR2 are SQVTM and ANQGSEA. This CDR3 is built from 14 residues. V trimming: 6 bases; J trimming: 6 bases; junction bases outside the gene matches: 10. V gene TRBV29-1 combines with J gene TRBJ1-4, with TRBD1 identical over 7 bases. This sequence was found in an elderly woman with acute or convalescent COVID-19. The material sequenced was peripheral blood. CDR3 DNA: TGCAGCGTCCAACAGACAGGGTGGGATGAAAAACTGTTTTTT. Its protein product is CSVQQTGWDEKLFF.